One sample yielded the 21 T cell receptor beta chains listed below, sequenced in a study of cytomegalovirus exposure and HLA in healthy donors. The study ran its PCR with 60 Vbeta and 13 Jbeta primers. Generated by immunoSEQ multiplex PCR, the TCRdb table keeps only in-frame clones and is missing some. The sample records roughly 190,000 clones, roughly 90% being singletons. The sequencing input was PBMCs. The receptors were gathered from a boy aged 2 to 9 in good health and CMV-seronegative.

The chain recombines TRBV30 with TRBJ2-7; TRBD1 matches at 9 bases. V dropped 7 bases and J dropped 5; count of bases not matched to a gene: 6. In germline, CDR1 is GTSNPN, CDR2 SVGIG (reference sequence). The CDR3 totals 12 residues. The CDR3 nucleotides read TGTGCCTTACCCGGGACAGGGAACGAGCAGTACTTC. Translated, it gives CALPGTGNEQYF.

J is TRBJ2-3 and V is TRBV5-1; unclear D gene. The CDR3 is made up of 13 amino acids. The germline V gene has CDR1 SGHRS and CDR2 YFSETQ. Trimming cost V 5 bases and J 1 base, with 8 bases left between them. The CDR3 region is CASRRQGTDTQYF. CDR3 bases: TGCGCCAGCAGGAGACAAGGCACAGATACGCAGTATTTT.

CDR3: CASSFGTAIYEQYF. In DNA, the CDR3 is TGTGCCAGCAGTTTCGGGACAGCGATCTACGAGCAGTACTTC. V usage is TRBV28 and J usage is TRBJ2-7, with 7 bases aligning to TRBD1. The CDR3 extends over 14 amino acids. Germline values: CDR1 MDHEN, CDR2 SYDVKM. After removal of 3 bases from V and 3 bases from J, the junction contained 5 bases not matched to a gene.

The V and J genes are TRBV19 and TRBJ2-7; the D gene is possibly TRBD1 (6 bases). CDR3 size: 14 residues. Per germline, CDR1 LNHDA and CDR2 SQIVND (reference sequence). V lost 3 bases, J lost 7 bases, and 16 bases lay in between. CDR3: CASSIKAGDVEQYF. The DNA of the CDR3 is TGTGCCAGTAGTATTAAGGCAGGGGACGTAGAGCAGTACTTC.

This sequence joins TRBV28 and TRBJ2-7, with TRBD1 as a possible D gene (5 bases). The V and J ends lost 5 bases and 6 bases respectively, with 11 bases between them. CDR1 and CDR2 (germline): MDHEN, SYDVKM. CDR3 length: 12 amino acids. CDR3 nucleotide sequence: TGTGCCAGCAGTCGGACACCCCGCGAGCAGTACTTC. Translated, it gives CASSRTPREQYF.

This chain joins TRBV7-2 and TRBJ2-3; 13 bases map to TRBD2. The CDR3 runs to 16 residues. V was pared by 4 bases and J by 5 bases, with 6 bases of the junction left unmatched. CDR1 is SGHTA and CDR2 is FQGNSA in the germline V gene. This CDR3 reads CASSYPGLAGQDTQYF. Here the CDR3 DNA reads TGTGCCAGCAGCTACCCGGGACTAGCGGGGCAAGATACGCAGTATTTT. Complete variable domain (other parts from reference TRBV7-2 and TRBJ2-3): GAGVSQSPSNKVTEKGKDVELRCDPISGHTALYWYRQSLGQGLEFLIYFQGNSAPDKSGLPSDRFSAERTGGSVSTLTIQRTQQEDSAVYLCASSYPGLAGQDTQYFGPGTRLTVL.

This chain links TRBV5-1 with TRBJ2-7; tentatively, D is TRBD1 (6 bases). The V end was cut by 0 bases, the J end by 3 bases, with 10 bases between. This CDR3 has 14 residues. Germline lookup yields CDR1 SGHRS and CDR2 YFSETQ. The CDR3 protein is CASSLAQGNYEQYF. The CDR3 DNA reads TGCGCCAGCAGCTTGGCACAGGGAAACTACGAGCAGTACTTC.

The chain recombines TRBV25-1 with TRBJ1-3, with a possible D match to TRBD1 (5 bases). The CDR3 contains 13 residues. V shed 4 bases and J shed 4 bases, with 8 bases lying between them. Germline CDR1 reads MGHDK; CDR2 reads SYGVNS. The CDR3, as DNA: TGTGCCAGCAGTGGTCAGGGAGGAAACACCATATATTTT. This codes for CASSGQGGNTIYF.

V and J are TRBV6-1 and TRBJ1-5; D is uncertain. This CDR3 has 12 residues. Germline values: CDR1 MNHNS, CDR2 SASEGT. Between the trimmed V and J ends, which lost 6 bases and 4 bases, there was a span of 7 bases. CDR3 sequence: CASRDSNQPQHF. CDR3 sequence (DNA): TGTGCCAGCAGGGACTCTAATCAGCCCCAGCATTTT.

The CDR3 loop reads CATSRDRGLAGGESSYEQYF. The CDR3 region has the DNA TGTGCCACCAGCAGAGATCGTGGACTAGCGGGGGGTGAGAGCTCCTACGAGCAGTACTTC. The chain carries TRBV15 and TRBJ2-7, with 14 bases fitting TRBD2. After removal of 0 bases from V and 0 bases from J, the junction contained 10 bases not matched to a gene. CDR3 length: 20 residues. Germline lookup yields CDR1 LNHNV and CDR2 YYDKDF (reference sequence).

V and J are TRBV7-9 and TRBJ2-1, with a possible D match to TRBD1 (5 bases). The CDR3 covers 15 residues. Germline CDR1 SEHNR, CDR2 FQNEAQ (reference sequence). V was cut by 5 bases and J by 0 bases, with 11 bases left in between. This chain's CDR3 is CASSPQVSSYNEQFF. For the CDR3, the DNA is TGTGCCAGCAGCCCACAGGTGAGCTCCTACAATGAGCAGTTCTTC.

Turning to this clone: Germline is not matched at one junction end, which may reflect a read error. The same CDR3 is also encoded by other DNA sequences in this sample. V and J are TRBV7-6 and TRBJ1-5; 7 bases line up with TRBD1. This CDR3 contains 14 residues. Germline lookup yields CDR1 SGHVS and CDR2 FNYEAQ. CDR3 sequence reads: CASSLTGTDQPQHF. CDR3 nucleotide sequence: TGCGCCAGCAGCTTGACAGGGACCGATCAGCCCCAGCATTTT.

V and J are TRBV27 and TRBJ2-1; 8 bases fit TRBD2. This CDR3 spans 16 amino acids. Germline V gene lookup returns CDR1 MNHEY and CDR2 SMNVEV (reference sequence). V shed 4 bases and J 8 bases; nucleotides not matched to a gene: 13. The CDR3 loop reads CASSWMTSGRAHEQFF. The CDR3, as DNA: TGTGCCAGCAGTTGGATGACCAGCGGGAGAGCCCATGAGCAGTTCTTC.

The V gene is TRBV28, the J gene TRBJ1-6; D is possibly TRBD1 (6 bases). The CDR3 is 17 amino acids. With 6 bases removed from V and 7 bases from J, the gap between germline ends came to 22 bases. Germline V gene data show CDR1 as MDHEN and CDR2 as SYDVKM. Here the CDR3 reads CASRMNRGARGNSPLHF. Here the CDR3 DNA reads TGTGCCAGCAGGATGAATCGGGGGGCAAGGGGGAATTCACCCCTCCACTTT.

The rearrangement links TRBV19 to TRBJ1-2; 7 bases match TRBD1. Germline assignment: CDR1 LNHDA and CDR2 SQIVND (reference sequence). CDR3 length: 14 amino acids. Losses at the gene ends were 4 bases for V and 1 base for J; bases not matched to a gene: 3. The CDR3 region is CASSRGTDNYGYTF. The DNA of the CDR3 is TGTGCCAGTAGTAGGGGGACAGATAACTATGGCTACACCTTC.

V and J are TRBV6-5 and TRBJ2-5; 10 bases are shared with TRBD2. Per germline, CDR1 MNHEY and CDR2 SVGAGI. The junction had 5 bases not matched to a gene; V was cut back by 9 bases and J by 4 bases. The CDR3 is 13 residues long. The CDR3: CASEREGSETQYF. DNA of the CDR3: TGTGCCAGTGAGCGGGAGGGCTCAGAGACCCAGTACTTC.

V is TRBV9 and J is TRBJ1-2, with TRBD1 identical over 8 bases. The CDR3 sequence is 15 residues long. CDR1 and CDR2 (germline): SGDLS, YYNGEE. Losses at the gene ends were 4 bases for V and 4 bases for J; bases not matched to a gene: 9. CDR3 bases: TGTGCCAGCAGCCCAGTGACACAGGGGGGCTATGGCTACACCTTC. This codes for CASSPVTQGGYGYTF.

This rearrangement joins TRBV29-1 to TRBJ1-2; possible D gene TRBD1, 5 bases. The V gene lost 8 bases and the J gene lost 7 bases, with 17 bases spanning the gap. The germline V gene has CDR1 SQVTM and CDR2 ANQGSEA. CDR3 size: 12 residues. CDR3 bases: TGCAGCTTCTATCAGGGCGTCGGTGGCTACACCTTC. As protein: CSFYQGVGGYTF. Together with reference TRBV29-1 and TRBJ1-2, the CDR3 gives the full variable domain: SAVISQKPSRDICQRGTSLTIQCQVDSQVTMMFWYRQQPGQSLTLIATANQGSEATYESGFVIDKFPISRPNLTFSTLTVSNMSPEDSSIYLCSFYQGVGGYTFGSGTRLTVV.

The DNA for the CDR3 is TGTGCCAGCAGTATAACAGCTCAGCCCCAGCATTTT. This sequence encodes CASSITAQPQHF. This chain joins TRBV28 and TRBJ1-5; D gene unclear. The CDR3 is made up of 12 amino acids. Germline loops: CDR1 MDHEN, CDR2 SYDVKM. V gave up 5 bases and J gave up 6 bases, with 8 bases separating them.

The chain combines TRBV9 with TRBJ2-1, with 14 bases identical to TRBD2. Germline V gives CDR1 SGDLS, CDR2 YYNGEE. The ends lost 4 bases at V and 10 bases at J; junction bases unmatched: 4. The CDR3 is 14 amino acids. CDR3 nucleotides: TGTGCCAGCAGCTCTCGGACTAGCGGGGGGGAGCAGTTCTTC. It yields the protein CASSSRTSGGEQFF.

With respect to this clone: Distinct nucleotide sequences in the sample also encode this CDR3. This chain uses TRBV5-4 with TRBJ2-1; 12 bases map to TRBD2. The CDR3 is 16 amino acids. Germline trimming cut 4 bases from V and 8 bases from J; bases unmatched to any gene: 10. CDR1 and CDR2 (germline): SGHNT, YYREEE (reference sequence). The CDR3 loop is CASSALLAGGPHEQFF. For the CDR3, the DNA is TGTGCCAGCAGCGCACTACTAGCGGGAGGCCCTCATGAGCAGTTCTTC.